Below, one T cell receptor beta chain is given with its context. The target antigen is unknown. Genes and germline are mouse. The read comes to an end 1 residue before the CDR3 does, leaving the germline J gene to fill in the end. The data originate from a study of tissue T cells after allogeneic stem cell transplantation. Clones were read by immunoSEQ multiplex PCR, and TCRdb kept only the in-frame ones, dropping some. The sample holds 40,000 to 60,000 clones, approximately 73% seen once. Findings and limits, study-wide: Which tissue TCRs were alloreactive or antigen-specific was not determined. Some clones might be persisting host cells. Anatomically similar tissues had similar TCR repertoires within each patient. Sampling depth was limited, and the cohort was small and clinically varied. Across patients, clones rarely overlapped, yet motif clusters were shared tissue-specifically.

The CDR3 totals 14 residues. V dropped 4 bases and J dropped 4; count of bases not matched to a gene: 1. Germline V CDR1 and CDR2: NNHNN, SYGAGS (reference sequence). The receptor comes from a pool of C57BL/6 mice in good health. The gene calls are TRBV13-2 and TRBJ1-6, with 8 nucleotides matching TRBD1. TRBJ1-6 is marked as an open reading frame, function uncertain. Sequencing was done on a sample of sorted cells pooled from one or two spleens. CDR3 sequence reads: CASGRDRYNSPLYF. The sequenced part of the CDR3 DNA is TGTGCCAGCGGTCGGGACAGGTATAATTCGCCCCTCTAC.